These 17 T cell receptor beta chains originate from one sample sequenced in a study of CD4 T cells in relation to SARS-CoV-2 and coronaviruses. Repertoires were generated with immunoSEQ multiplex PCR, while TCRdb's copy carries only in-frame clones and drops some. The table lists 20,000 to 25,000 clones, 74% of them singletons. CD4+ T cells from unexposed donors were obtained before the COVID-19 pandemic (2011-2018). CD4+ T cells were isolated from the cells after around 9 days of culture. These receptors have no known antigen. The source material was CD4+ T cells from PBMCs, cultured in vitro. These TCRs come from a human donor in good health.

This chain connects TRBV30 to TRBJ2-7; D call uncertain. There are 13 residues in the CDR3. Germline V gene lookup returns CDR1 GTSNPN and CDR2 SVGIG (reference sequence). V gave up 0 bases and J gave up 3 bases, with 9 bases separating them. The CDR3 nucleotides read TGTGCCTGGAGTGTCAACAGCGACTACGAGCAGTACTTC. Amino acids: CAWSVNSDYEQYF. The variable domain in full, with the rest retrieved from reference TRBV30 and TRBJ2-7, is SQTIHQWPATLVQPVGSPLSLECTVEGTSNPNLYWYRQAAGRGLQLLFYSVGIGQISSEVPQNLSASRPQDRQFILSSKKLLLSDSGFYLCAWSVNSDYEQYFGPGTRLTVT.

The chain joins TRBV5-6 to TRBJ1-4; 9 bases are shared with TRBD1. The CDR3 runs 15 residues. The V gene end was trimmed by 4 bases and the J gene end by 7 bases; junction bases not matched to a gene: 8. The germline CDR1 and CDR2 sequences are SGHDT and YYEEEE. The CDR3 nucleotides are TGTGCCAGCAGCGGATCGGGACAGGGAGGTGAAAAACTGTTTTTT. Its protein product is CASSGSGQGGEKLFF.

The CDR3 sequence is CATTSGTGVEETQYF. The CDR3 DNA is TGTGCCACCACCTCCGGGACAGGGGTGGAAGAGACCCAGTACTTC. The chain combines TRBV24-1 with TRBJ2-5; TRBD1 agrees at 10 bases. The V gene's germline CDR1 is KGHDR and CDR2 SFDVKD. CDR3 length equals 15 residues. V lost 8 bases, J lost 3 bases, and 8 bases stayed unmatched.

V gene TRBV21-1 combines with J gene TRBJ2-1; TRBD2, the table's D call, lacks a check against the DNA. TRBV21-1 is tagged as a pseudogene. The CDR3 sequence is 21 residues long. The CDR3 DNA is TGTGCCAGCAGCACGTTTCCCGGGACTAGCGGACTATCGAGCTCCTACAATGAGCAGTTCTTC. As protein: CASSTFPGTSGLSSSYNEQFF.

The J gene is TRBJ2-7, the V gene TRBV6-1; D not certain. Deletions cut 3 bases from V and 2 bases from J, with 8 bases between. Germline-derived CDR1 and CDR2 are MNHNS and SASEGT. CDR3 length equals 13 residues. This CDR3 reads CASSDRRTYEQYF. Written as DNA, the CDR3 is TGTGCCAGCAGTGACCGCCGGACCTACGAGCAGTACTTC.

CDR3 sequence: CASSVGLAGGPAHNEQFF. DNA for the CDR3: TGTGCCAGCAGCGTAGGATTAGCGGGAGGGCCTGCTCACAATGAGCAGTTCTTC. The rearrangement uses TRBV9 and TRBJ2-1, with TRBD2 matching over 11 bases. This CDR3 is 18 amino acids long. Germline assignment: CDR1 SGDLS and CDR2 YYNGEE. Trimming cost V 0 bases and J 5 bases; bases outside gene matches: 10. Variable domain in full (rest from reference TRBV9 and TRBJ2-1): DSGVTQTPKHLITATGQRVTLRCSPRSGDLSVYWYQQSLDQGLQFLIQYYNGEERAKGNILERFSAQQFPDLHSELNLSSLELGDSALYFCASSVGLAGGPAHNEQFFGPGTRLTVL.

The J gene is TRBJ1-5, the V gene TRBV19; D ambiguous. Trimming pared 3 bases from V and 1 base from J, leaving 10 bases between. This CDR3 comprises 15 residues. The germline gives CDR1 LNHDA, CDR2 SQIVND (reference sequence). Written as DNA, the CDR3 is TGTGCCAGTAGTATTCGGGGTACGAGCAATCAGCCCCAGCATTTT. Translated: CASSIRGTSNQPQHF.

The chain is built from TRBV28 and TRBJ2-1, with D maybe TRBD1 (5 bases). The V and J ends lost 2 bases and 0 bases respectively, with 11 bases between them. Germline loops: CDR1 MDHEN, CDR2 SYDVKM. The CDR3 totals 16 residues. CDR3 amino acids: CASSLTGKGSYNEQFF. CDR3 nucleotides: TGTGCCAGCAGTTTAACAGGCAAGGGCTCCTACAATGAGCAGTTCTTC. The entire variable domain, with the rest obtained from reference TRBV28 and TRBJ2-1, is as follows: DVKVTQSSRYLVKRTGEKVFLECVQDMDHENMFWYRQDPGLGLRLIYFSYDVKMKEKGDIPEGYSVSREKKERFSLILESASTNQTSMYLCASSLTGKGSYNEQFFGPGTRLTVL.

This chain uses TRBV7-9 with TRBJ2-3; D is ambiguous. CDR3 length: 13 residues. V lost 8 bases to trimming and J lost 2 bases, with 11 bases between them. Germline CDR1 is SEHNR and CDR2 is FQNEAQ (reference sequence). The CDR3 here is CASGLQFTDTQYF. The DNA of the CDR3 is TGTGCCAGCGGCCTTCAATTCACAGATACGCAGTATTTT.

The rearrangement uses TRBV12-5 and TRBJ1-1, with TRBD1 identical over 10 bases. Germline values: CDR1 LGHNT, CDR2 FRNRAP. Losses at the gene ends were 0 bases for V and 2 bases for J; bases not matched to a gene: 9. This CDR3 is 18 amino acids long. The CDR3 bases are TGTGCTAGTGGTTTGGTCTTGGGGACAGGGGCGGTAAACACTGAAGCTTTCTTT. It codes for CASGLVLGTGAVNTEAFF.

This clone was observed a handful of times. The gene calls are TRBV5-1 and TRBJ1-1; D gene ambiguous. There are 13 residues in the CDR3. Trimming took 0 bases from V and 5 from J, leaving 8 bases between them. CDR1 is SGHRS and CDR2 is YFSETQ in the germline V gene. This CDR3 is CASSLEGGTEAFF. For the CDR3, the DNA is TGCGCCAGCAGCTTGGAGGGCGGGACTGAAGCTTTCTTT.

The genes are TRBV5-1 and TRBJ1-4, with unresolved D. Trimming pared 0 bases from V and 8 bases from J, leaving 17 bases between. CDR1 is SGHRS and CDR2 is YFSETQ in the germline V gene. The CDR3 loop spans 16 amino acids. CDR3 sequence (DNA): TGCGCCAGCAGCTTGGCACCTACGACAAATAGGGAAAAACTGTTTTTT. Amino acid sequence: CASSLAPTTNREKLFF.

The chain is built from TRBV9 and TRBJ2-1; D is unresolved. The CDR3 runs to 12 residues. Per the germline V gene, CDR1 is SGDLS and CDR2 is YYNGEE. V gave up 4 bases and J gave up 9 bases, with 11 bases separating them. CDR3 region: CASSLGGSEQFF. The CDR3 DNA reads TGTGCCAGCAGCCTAGGTGGCTCTGAGCAGTTCTTC.

This sequence joins TRBV6-5 and TRBJ2-2; 8 positions match TRBD1. The V gene end was trimmed by 6 bases and the J gene end by 5 bases; junction bases not matched to a gene: 8. Germline V gene sequence: CDR1 MNHEY, CDR2 SVGAGI. The CDR3 is 15 amino acids. CDR3 nucleotide sequence: TGTGCCAGCAGAAAATCAGGGGGCCCGACCGGGGAGCTGTTTTTT. It encodes CASRKSGGPTGELFF.

This clone was recorded only once. The chain carries TRBV11-2 and TRBJ1-1; D uncertain. CDR3 size: 9 residues. Germline V CDR1 and CDR2: SGHAT, FQNNGV. V was cut by 2 bases and J by 14 bases, with 6 bases left in between. The CDR3 bases are TGTGCCAGCAGCTTACCTCTCTTCTTT. Amino acids: CASSLPLFF. The entire variable domain, with the rest obtained from reference TRBV11-2 and TRBJ1-1, is as follows: EAGVAQSPRYKIIEKRQSVAFWCNPISGHATLYWYQQILGQGPKLLIQFQNNGVVDDSQLPKDRFSAERLKGVDSTLKIQPAKLEDSAVYLCASSLPLFFGQGTRLTVV.

The rearrangement uses TRBV5-1 and TRBJ1-6; D possibly corresponds to TRBD1 (5 bases). CDR3 length: 18 amino acids. CDR1 SGHRS and CDR2 YFSETQ come from the germline V gene. Trimming left V 0 bases short and J 7 bases short, with 20 bases between. The CDR3 here is CASSLDGSSGGRNSPLHF. In DNA, the CDR3 is TGCGCCAGCAGCTTGGACGGGTCTTCGGGGGGGAGGAATTCACCCCTCCACTTT.

V is TRBV5-1 and J is TRBJ1-5; D is unclear. V lost 2 bases, J lost 5 bases, and 11 bases lay in between. The length of the CDR3 is 14 residues. CDR1 SGHRS and CDR2 YFSETQ come from the germline V gene. CDR3 nucleotides: TGCGCCAGCAGCTTAGGTGACATAGATCAGCCCCAGCATTTT. Encoded protein: CASSLGDIDQPQHF.